This T cell receptor beta chain was sequenced in a study of blood T cell repertoires in COVID-19. Study in general: COVID-19 samples collected from the United States, Italy and Spain covered acute and convalescent phases.

Only in-frame clones appear in the TCRdb table, and some are missing; sequencing was by immunoSEQ multiplex PCR. Among 250,000 to 300,000 clones, about 91% were seen once, and the ten largest hold approximately 6.6%. CDR3 length equals 14 residues. Germline V gives CDR1 LGHNA, CDR2 YSLEER. Germline trimming cut 4 bases from V and 2 bases from J; bases unmatched to any gene: 2. The rearrangement uses TRBV4-3 and TRBJ1-2; 9 positions match TRBD1. Sequences were obtained from peripheral blood. The clonotype originates from a woman younger than 45 who had recovered from COVID-19. The CDR3: CASSPGTGNYGYTF. The CDR3, as DNA: TGCGCCAGCAGCCCCGGGACAGGGAACTATGGCTACACCTTC.